The 6 T cell receptor beta chains below all came from one sample that was sequenced in a study of T cell responses to AZD1222 COVID-19 vaccine. The data were produced by immunoSEQ multiplex PCR, yet TCRdb's version contains in-frame clones alone and is incomplete. This table holds around 88,000 clones, around nine tenths found once. Sequenced material: peripheral blood, taken on day 0 of MenACWY control vaccination. These receptors originate from an adult in good health.

As for this clone: Distinct nucleotide sequences in the sample also encode this CDR3. CDR3 loop: CASSSGRGYGYTF. The CDR3 DNA reads TGTGCCAGCAGTTCCGGAAGGGGCTATGGCTACACCTTC. V and J are TRBV12-3 or TRBV12-4 and TRBJ1-2, with TRBD1 as a possible D gene (5 bases). This CDR3 has 13 amino acids. Deletions cut 4 bases from V and 4 bases from J, with 10 bases between.

V and J are TRBV5-1 and TRBJ1-4; the D gene is possibly TRBD1 (5 bases). The CDR3 length is 17 residues. Germline-derived CDR1 and CDR2 are SGHRS and YFSETQ. With 2 bases removed from V and 0 bases from J, the gap between germline ends came to 14 bases. The CDR3 sequence: CASSFLRGTATNEKLFF. CDR3 nucleotide sequence: TGCGCCAGCAGCTTTTTGAGGGGAACGGCAACTAATGAAAAACTGTTTTTT.

CDR3 amino acids: CASSPPGRLTEAFF. CDR3 bases: TGTGCCAGCAGCCCACCGGGACGCCTCACTGAAGCTTTCTTT. This chain connects TRBV6-5 to TRBJ1-1, with D possibly matching TRBD1 (5 bases). The germline CDR1 and CDR2 sequences are MNHEY and SVGAGI. Trimming shortened V by 6 bases and J by 4 bases, and 15 bases separated the two germline ends. The CDR3 is 14 residues long.

The rearrangement links TRBV10-3 to TRBJ2-2, with D unclear. V was clipped by 3 bases and J by 5 bases, with 13 bases between them. From germline, CDR1 is ENHRY and CDR2 SYGVKD. The CDR3 is 15 amino acids. In nucleotides, the CDR3 is TGTGCCATCAGTGAAAGGCCAGCCGGAACCGGGGAGCTGTTTTTT. Protein product: CAISERPAGTGELFF.

V is TRBV14 and J is TRBJ2-1; D ambiguous. This CDR3 is 16 amino acids long. Germline lookup yields CDR1 SGHDN and CDR2 FVKESK. Trimming removed 1 base at V and 4 bases at J, with 14 bases between. CDR3 amino acids: CASSQVRTQTYNEQFF. CDR3 sequence (DNA): TGTGCCAGCAGCCAAGTACGCACGCAGACTTACAATGAGCAGTTCTTC. Full variable domain (outside the CDR3, taken from reference TRBV14 and TRBJ2-1): EAGVTQFPSHSVIEKGQTVTLRCDPISGHDNLYWYRRVMGKEIKFLLHFVKESKQDESGMPNNRFLAERTGGTYSTLKVQPAELEDSGVYFCASSQVRTQTYNEQFFGPGTRLTVL.

The chain uses TRBV4-2 and TRBJ2-2; 12 bases are a match to TRBD2. Trimming cost V 2 bases and J 7 bases; bases outside gene matches: 8. This CDR3 has 17 amino acids. The germline V gene has CDR1 LGHNA and CDR2 YNFKEQ. Here the CDR3 reads CASSQRASGGASGELFF. In DNA form, the CDR3 reads TGTGCCAGCAGCCAAAGGGCTAGCGGGGGGGCCAGCGGGGAGCTGTTTTTT.